This T cell receptor (beta chain) was recovered during a study of CD8 T cells in ankylosing spondylitis. Study results and caveats: Several of the motif variants were reported before in synovial fluid and blood from reactive arthritis. A motif of 7 to 9 highly homologous TCR beta variants was seen as apparently characteristic of ankylosing spondylitis blood.

V dropped 6 bases and J dropped 2; count of bases not matched to a gene: 6. Germline V gene data show CDR1 as MNHNS and CDR2 as SASEGT. The CDR3 runs to 14 residues. One entry per CDR3 protein results from TCRdb running MiXCR on the 5' RACE reads. The sample contains under 400,000 distinct CDR3 sequences, around a tenth of which appear only once. This clonotype was detected ten times or more. Its cognate antigen is unknown. The sequenced sample consisted of blood, either unsorted or a sorted T cell fraction (not recorded which). This rearrangement joins TRBV6-1 to TRBJ2-5, with 7 positions matching TRBD1. The sequence was collected from a female donor with ankylosing spondylitis or in good health (not recorded which). The DNA for the CDR3 is TGTGCCAGCAGAGAGACAGGGCGGCAAGAGACCCAGTACTTC. Translated: CASRETGRQETQYF.